What follows are 6 T cell receptor beta chains derived from one specimen sequenced in a study of cytomegalovirus exposure and HLA in healthy donors. Primers: 60 Vbeta forward and 13 Jbeta reverse. TCRdb's copy holds only in-frame clones and misses some; the assay was immunoSEQ multiplex PCR. The sample lists a few hundred thousand clones; over 65% were seen once. The sample comprised PBMCs. The origin of the receptors is a woman aged 55-75 years in good health and CMV-seropositive.

The chain couples TRBV5-4 to TRBJ1-3; D is ambiguous. The germline V and J ends were trimmed by 4 bases and 0 bases, with 8 bases remaining between them. The CDR3 is 14 amino acids. Germline V lookup: CDR1 SGHNT, CDR2 YYREEE (reference sequence). This CDR3 is CASSTDFSGNTIYF. The CDR3 DNA is TGTGCCAGCAGCACGGACTTCTCTGGAAACACCATATATTTT.

DNA of the CDR3: TGCGCCACCGCCGTGGACACAAACACTGAAGCTTTCTTT. Its translation: CATAVDTNTEAFF. This chain joins TRBV5-1 and TRBJ1-1; tentatively, D is TRBD1 (5 bases). V was pared by 9 bases and J by 2 bases, with 14 bases between. This CDR3 region has 13 residues. Per germline, CDR1 SGHRS and CDR2 YFSETQ.

The chain carries TRBV5-1 and TRBJ2-4; 7 nucleotides line up with TRBD2. The CDR3 contains 17 residues. The V segment lost 2 bases and the J segment 2 bases; nucleotides outside the gene matches: 10. Germline lookup yields CDR1 SGHRS and CDR2 YFSETQ. CDR3 in amino acids: CASSFGLSGESKNIQYF. CDR3 in DNA: TGCGCCAGCAGCTTCGGACTAAGCGGGGAGTCCAAAAACATTCAGTACTTC.

The chain joins TRBV18 to TRBJ1-1; D is unclear. The CDR3 contains 16 residues. The germline V and J ends were trimmed by 2 bases and 0 bases, with 13 bases remaining between them. The V gene's germline CDR1 is KGHSH and CDR2 LQKENI. This CDR3 is CASSPEVRSVNTEAFF. The DNA for the CDR3 is TGTGCCAGCTCACCAGAGGTACGTTCGGTGAACACTGAAGCTTTCTTT. Together with reference TRBV18 and TRBJ1-1, the CDR3 gives the full variable domain: NAGVMQNPRHLVRRRGQEARLRCSPMKGHSHVYWYRQLPEEGLKFMVYLQKENIIDESGMPKERFSAEFPKEGPSILRIQQVVRGDSAAYFCASSPEVRSVNTEAFFGQGTRLTVV.

This chain links TRBV9 with TRBJ1-2; tentative D call: TRBD1 (6 bases). Per the germline V gene, CDR1 is SGDLS and CDR2 is YYNGEE. The CDR3 extends over 14 amino acids. The ends were cut back, 0 bases at V and 2 bases at J, with 8 bases in the middle. The CDR3 DNA is TGTGCCAGCAGCGTAGGGGGGCAGAACTATGGCTACACCTTC. This encodes CASSVGGQNYGYTF. Full variable domain (outside the CDR3, taken from reference TRBV9 and TRBJ1-2): DSGVTQTPKHLITATGQRVTLRCSPRSGDLSVYWYQQSLDQGLQFLIQYYNGEERAKGNILERFSAQQFPDLHSELNLSSLELGDSALYFCASSVGGQNYGYTFGSGTRLTVV.

The chain uses TRBV4-2 and TRBJ1-5; a possible D gene is TRBD1 (5 bases). The CDR3 totals 14 residues. Trimming removed 2 bases at V and 5 bases at J, with 10 bases between. Per germline, CDR1 LGHNA and CDR2 YNFKEQ. The CDR3: CASSQLQGDQPQHF. For the CDR3, the DNA is TGTGCCAGCAGCCAACTCCAGGGTGATCAGCCCCAGCATTTT.